Listed here are 30 T cell receptor beta chains from one sample, sequenced in a study of blood T cell repertoires in COVID-19. TCRdb keeps only in-frame clones here, not all; method: immunoSEQ multiplex PCR. The table records over 130,000 clones, nearly 85% of them present only once. Sequenced material: PBMCs or T cells enriched from blood (not recorded which). These receptors were obtained from a man between 45 and 60 years old in a cohort exposed to, infected with or recovered from COVID-19 (not recorded which).

The CDR3 spells CASSPGQSPNEQFF. The CDR3 DNA is TGTGCCAGCAGCCCAGGACAGTCCCCAAATGAGCAGTTCTTC. The rearrangement links TRBV5-5 to TRBJ2-1; possible D gene TRBD1, 6 bases. CDR3 size: 14 residues. Trimming cost V 4 bases and J 7 bases, with 15 bases left between them. Germline V gene data show CDR1 as SGHKS and CDR2 as YYEKEE (reference sequence). The whole variable domain, remainder taken from reference TRBV5-5 and TRBJ2-1, is DAGVTQSPTHLIKTRGQQVTLRCSPISGHKSVSWYQQVLGQGPQFIFQYYEKEERGRGNFPDRFSARQFPNYSSELNVNALLLGDSALYLCASSPGQSPNEQFFGPGTRLTVL.

V and J are TRBV30 and TRBJ1-1; D not resolved. The V gene's germline CDR1 is GTSNPN and CDR2 SVGIG (reference sequence). V was trimmed by 0 bases and J by 0 bases, leaving 11 bases between them. The CDR3 contains 15 residues. The CDR3 here is CAWSVRGAVNTEAFF. CDR3 bases: TGTGCCTGGAGTGTACGAGGAGCAGTGAACACTGAAGCTTTCTTT. Combining the CDR3 with reference TRBV30 and TRBJ1-1 gives the whole variable domain SQTIHQWPATLVQPVGSPLSLECTVEGTSNPNLYWYRQAAGRGLQLLFYSVGIGQISSEVPQNLSASRPQDRQFILSSKKLLLSDSGFYLCAWSVRGAVNTEAFFGQGTRLTVV.

The chain combines TRBV2 with TRBJ2-5, with 8 nucleotides matching TRBD2. The V gene end was trimmed by 8 bases and the J gene end by 5 bases; junction bases not matched to a gene: 10. The CDR3 runs to 14 residues. Germline V gene lookup returns CDR1 SNHLY and CDR2 FYNNEI. The DNA for the CDR3 is TGTGCCAGCTTGATCCTAGCGGGTTACGAGACCCAGTACTTC. Its translation: CASLILAGYETQYF.

The chain combines TRBV9 with TRBJ2-5, with TRBD1 matching 9 bases. J gave up 5 bases and V 1 base, and 6 bases lay outside the gene matches. The CDR3 is 15 amino acids. The germline V gene encodes CDR1 SGDLS and CDR2 YYNGEE. CDR3 bases: TGTGCCAGCAGCGTATGGACAGGGGATTTCGAGACCCAGTACTTC. This codes for CASSVWTGDFETQYF.

This clone was observed once. This chain links TRBV28 with TRBJ2-3; D may be TRBD2 (5 bases). The CDR3 runs to 12 residues. In germline, CDR1 is MDHEN, CDR2 SYDVKM. Trimming took 5 bases from V and 8 from J, leaving 11 bases between them. The CDR3 sequence is CASSKEGGTQYF. In DNA form, the CDR3 reads TGTGCCAGCAGTAAAGAGGGTGGTACGCAGTATTTT. The whole variable domain, remainder taken from reference TRBV28 and TRBJ2-3, is DVKVTQSSRYLVKRTGEKVFLECVQDMDHENMFWYRQDPGLGLRLIYFSYDVKMKEKGDIPEGYSVSREKKERFSLILESASTNQTSMYLCASSKEGGTQYFGPGTRLTVL.

The chain recombines TRBV15 with TRBJ2-2; D is possibly TRBD2 (6 bases). The CDR3 extends over 15 amino acids. CDR1 is LNHNV and CDR2 is YYDKDF in the germline V gene (reference sequence). Trimming removed 5 bases at V and 4 bases at J, with 14 bases between. CDR3 amino acids: CATSGTLGGTGELFF. As DNA, the CDR3 is TGTGCCACCAGCGGGACTTTGGGGGGCACCGGGGAGCTGTTTTTT.

The J gene is TRBJ1-1, the V gene TRBV20-1, with D maybe TRBD1 (6 bases). CDR1 DFQATT and CDR2 SNEGSKA come from the germline V gene (reference sequence). The CDR3 sequence is 11 residues long. Deletions cut 3 bases from V and 7 bases from J, with 9 bases between. The chain's CDR3 is CSARPTGEAFF. CDR3 bases: TGCAGTGCTAGGCCGACAGGTGAAGCTTTCTTT.

The chain combines TRBV3-1 (or the pseudogene TRBV3-2) with TRBJ1-1; 10 bases agree with TRBD1. Germline CDR1 LGHDT, CDR2 YNNKEL (reference sequence). With V trimmed by 4 bases and J by 1 base, 21 bases remained unmatched. The CDR3 has 21 amino acids. The CDR3 DNA is TGTGCCAGCAGCCCGCCCCTTGGAGGGACAGGGGACGTCAGGAGGAACACTGAAGCTTTCTTT. This codes for CASSPPLGGTGDVRRNTEAFF.

In the case of this clone: In the same sample, other DNA sequences code for this CDR3. V gene TRBV11-2 combines with J gene TRBJ2-7; 10 nucleotides match TRBD2. The CDR3 contains 15 residues. Germline assignment: CDR1 SGHAT and CDR2 FQNNGV. J lost 5 bases, V lost 4 bases, and 8 bases had no gene match. The CDR3 region is CASSSSGRALDEQYF. As DNA, the CDR3 is TGTGCCAGCAGCTCGAGCGGGAGGGCCTTAGACGAGCAGTACTTC.

This chain connects TRBV6-5 to TRBJ2-5, with TRBD2 matching over 9 bases. The CDR3 has 16 amino acids. The germline gives CDR1 MNHEY, CDR2 SVGAGI. The V and J ends lost 0 bases and 4 bases, in that order; junction bases with no gene match: 6. The CDR3 reads CASSYSFLREGETQYF. The DNA for the CDR3 is TGTGCCAGCAGTTACTCGTTTTTGCGGGAGGGAGAGACCCAGTACTTC.

The chain employs TRBV2 and TRBJ1-5, with TRBD1 identical over 9 bases. CDR1 and CDR2 from the germline V gene are SNHLY and FYNNEI. The CDR3 runs 14 residues. V shed 6 bases, J shed 7 bases, and the junction held 7 bases outside the gene matches. As DNA, the CDR3 is TGTGCCAGCAGCACGACAGGGGGAGGGCAGCCCCAGCATTTT. Translation gives CASSTTGGGQPQHF.

This chain joins TRBV27 and TRBJ2-1; 8 bases line up with TRBD2. Germline V lookup: CDR1 MNHEY, CDR2 SMNVEV (reference sequence). Germline trimming cut 5 bases from V and 7 bases from J; bases unmatched to any gene: 10. CDR3 length equals 15 residues. CDR3 bases: TGTGCCAGCAGTGATTTCTCGGGAGGGGTAAATGAGCAGTTCTTC. Translated: CASSDFSGGVNEQFF.

The genes are TRBV5-1 and TRBJ1-2; D not certain. Germline-derived CDR1 and CDR2 are SGHRS and YFSETQ. The CDR3 consists of 15 residues. Between the trimmed V and J ends, which lost 0 bases and 2 bases, there was a span of 11 bases. The CDR3 nucleotides read TGCGCCAGCAGCTTGGGGGAGTACTACAACTATGGCTACACCTTC. This sequence encodes CASSLGEYYNYGYTF.

The rearrangement links TRBV4-3 to TRBJ1-6; 7 nucleotides match TRBD1. V shed 2 bases and J 7 bases; nucleotides not matched to a gene: 11. CDR1 and CDR2 (germline): LGHNA, YSLEER. The CDR3 extends over 17 amino acids. CDR3 sequence: CASSQQRQGGMNSPLHF. CDR3 DNA sequence: TGCGCCAGCAGCCAACAGCGACAGGGAGGAATGAATTCACCCCTCCACTTT.

The chain employs TRBV2 and TRBJ1-2; 8 positions match TRBD1. This CDR3 region has 14 residues. Germline values: CDR1 SNHLY, CDR2 FYNNEI. V shed 6 bases and J 4 bases; nucleotides not matched to a gene: 7. The CDR3 sequence is CASRTGTGSYGYTF. CDR3 in DNA: TGTGCCAGCAGAACCGGGACAGGATCCTATGGCTACACCTTC.

The DNA for the CDR3 is TGTGCCAGCAGTTTACTAGCGGGAGGAACCAATGAGCAGTTCTTC. Its translation: CASSLLAGGTNEQFF. The chain uses TRBV27 and TRBJ2-1, with 11 bases fitting TRBD2. The CDR3 is 15 amino acids. Trimming took 2 bases from V and 6 from J; bases not matched to a gene: 3. The germline V gene encodes CDR1 MNHEY and CDR2 SMNVEV (reference sequence).

V gene TRBV4-1 combines with J gene TRBJ2-3, with 14 nucleotides matching TRBD2. V lost 4 bases, J lost 0 bases, and 6 bases stayed unmatched. The germline V gene encodes CDR1 MGHRA and CDR2 YSYEKL. The CDR3 totals 18 residues. In DNA form, the CDR3 reads TGCGCCAGCAGCCCCCGGACTAGCGGGAGGTCTAGCACAGATACGCAGTATTTT. Encoded protein: CASSPRTSGRSSTDTQYF.

This chain joins TRBV7-4 and TRBJ1-3, with a possible D match to TRBD1 (6 bases). The CDR3 spans 22 residues. V was cut by 3 bases and J by 3 bases, with 33 bases left in between. The germline V gene encodes CDR1 SGHVT and CDR2 SQSDAQ. CDR3 residues: CASSFRTRDTHKETHVGNTIYF. The CDR3 DNA sequence: TGTGCCAGCAGCTTTCGGACCCGGGACACCCATAAAGAGACCCATGTTGGAAACACCATATATTTT.

The chain couples TRBV28 to TRBJ1-5, with TRBD1 as a possible D gene (5 bases). This CDR3 spans 16 amino acids. Per the germline V gene, CDR1 is MDHEN and CDR2 is SYDVKM. Deletions cut 3 bases from V and 1 base from J, with 13 bases between. The CDR3 region has the DNA TGTGCCAGCAGTTTTTACAGGTCGTTAAGCAATCAGCCCCAGCATTTT. It codes for CASSFYRSLSNQPQHF.

This chain joins TRBV4-1 and TRBJ2-5; a weak D match, TRBD2 (5 bases). Trimming removed 4 bases from V and 7 bases from J, with 10 bases in between. Germline lookup yields CDR1 MGHRA and CDR2 YSYEKL. This CDR3 region has 12 residues. This CDR3 reads CASSPDRGTQYF. The CDR3, as DNA: TGCGCCAGCAGCCCGGACCGGGGGACCCAGTACTTC.

This sequence joins TRBV3-1 (or the pseudogene TRBV3-2) and TRBJ2-3; maybe TRBD2 (6 bases). The V end was cut by 2 bases, the J end by 5 bases, with 11 bases between. The CDR3 consists of 14 residues. Germline V gene lookup returns CDR1 LGHDT and CDR2 YNNKEL (reference sequence). This CDR3 is CASSQPPSVDTQYF. CDR3 in DNA: TGTGCCAGCAGCCAACCTCCTAGCGTAGATACGCAGTATTTT.

The rearrangement links TRBV28 to TRBJ1-5, with D tentatively TRBD1 (6 bases). Germline CDR1 MDHEN, CDR2 SYDVKM. The CDR3 has 15 residues. Trimming removed 5 bases at V and 2 bases at J, with 13 bases between. CDR3: CASSPKQGRNQPQHF. Written as DNA, the CDR3 is TGTGCCAGCAGTCCGAAACAGGGTCGCAATCAGCCCCAGCATTTT.

The chain uses TRBV7-9 and TRBJ2-5; no clear D gene. The CDR3 extends over 14 amino acids. Trimming shortened V by 2 bases and J by 4 bases, and 11 bases separated the two germline ends. Germline CDR1 and CDR2: SEHNR and FQNEAQ (reference sequence). DNA of the CDR3: TGTGCCAGCAGCTTATCTAGATTAGGAGAGACCCAGTACTTC. This codes for CASSLSRLGETQYF.

The J gene is TRBJ1-2, the V gene TRBV18; no reliable D call. Per germline, CDR1 KGHSH and CDR2 LQKENI. The CDR3 totals 13 residues. Deletions cut 4 bases from V and 0 bases from J, with 6 bases between. The CDR3 coding sequence is TGTGCCAGCTCACGAGACACTAACTATGGCTACACCTTC. Protein sequence: CASSRDTNYGYTF.

This chain links TRBV7-2 with TRBJ2-1, with TRBD2 identical over 9 bases. Trimming cost V 6 bases and J 7 bases; bases outside gene matches: 10. This CDR3 contains 15 residues. The V gene's germline CDR1 is SGHTA and CDR2 FQGNSA. CDR3 DNA: TGTGCCAGCAGGATGGGCGGACTAGCGAAGAATGAGCAGTTCTTC. Translated, it gives CASRMGGLAKNEQFF.

This sequence joins TRBV19 and TRBJ2-7; possibly TRBD1 for D (5 bases). The V and J ends lost 6 bases and 0 bases respectively, with 12 bases between them. The CDR3 totals 14 residues. Per germline, CDR1 LNHDA and CDR2 SQIVND (reference sequence). DNA for the CDR3: TGTGCCAGTAGCGCCAGGACAAACTCCTACGAGCAGTACTTC. Translated: CASSARTNSYEQYF.

This chain links TRBV2 with TRBJ2-4; D might be TRBD2 (5 bases). V was shortened by 2 bases and J by 2 bases, with 13 bases between the two germline ends. The CDR3 has 16 amino acids. The germline V gene encodes CDR1 SNHLY and CDR2 FYNNEI. The CDR3 nucleotides read TGTGCCAGCAGTGAACTTCCGCCCGGGACCAAAAACATTCAGTACTTC. Encoded protein: CASSELPPGTKNIQYF.

The chain uses TRBV5-1 and TRBJ1-2; 8 nucleotides line up with TRBD1. The V gene's germline CDR1 is SGHRS and CDR2 YFSETQ. J was trimmed by 4 bases and V by 4 bases; bases with no gene match: 3. The CDR3 is made up of 13 amino acids. The DNA of the CDR3 is TGCGCCAGCAGCCAGGACAGGGCCTATGGCTACACCTTC. Protein sequence: CASSQDRAYGYTF.

This clone appeared once. The V and J genes are TRBV7-6 and TRBJ2-5; D unclear. Trimming took 5 bases from V and 5 from J, leaving 6 bases between them. This CDR3 spans 11 amino acids. Germline CDR1 SGHVS, CDR2 FNYEAQ. The CDR3 DNA is TGTGCCAGCAGCCCCCTGGAGACCCAGTACTTC. It is translated as CASSPLETQYF. The full variable domain, in which reference TRBV7-6 and TRBJ2-5 provide the parts outside the CDR3, is GAGVSQSPRYKVTKRGQDVALRCDPISGHVSLYWYRQALGQGPEFLTYFNYEAQQDKSGLPNDRFSAERPEGSISTLTIQRTEQRDSAMYRCASSPLETQYFGPGTRLLVL.

This sequence joins TRBV30 and TRBJ2-1; D is ambiguous. V was shortened by 3 bases and J by 7 bases, with 7 bases between the two germline ends. This CDR3 region has 11 residues. Germline V gives CDR1 GTSNPN, CDR2 SVGIG (reference sequence). CDR3 in amino acids: CAWRAWNEQFF. CDR3 sequence (DNA): TGTGCCTGGAGGGCATGGAATGAGCAGTTCTTC. Full variable domain (missing parts from reference TRBV30 and TRBJ2-1): SQTIHQWPATLVQPVGSPLSLECTVEGTSNPNLYWYRQAAGRGLQLLFYSVGIGQISSEVPQNLSASRPQDRQFILSSKKLLLSDSGFYLCAWRAWNEQFFGPGTRLTVL.